The 30 T cell receptor beta chains presented below share a single source sample, sequenced in a study of early T cells in non-severe SARS-CoV-2 infection. Each CDR3 protein gets one entry after TCRdb re-called the 5' RACE reads with MiXCR. The data contain tens of thousands of distinct CDR3 sequences, approximately 15% of them singletons. The source material was whole blood. The source of these receptors is an adult who was a healthcare worker with PCR-confirmed SARS-CoV-2 infection or an uninfected control (not recorded which).

The chain recombines TRBV20-1 with TRBJ2-7, with 10 bases lining up with TRBD1. Germline CDR1 and CDR2: DFQATT and SNEGSKA (reference sequence). This CDR3 is built from 13 residues. J lost 8 bases, V lost 5 bases, and 9 bases had no gene match. DNA of the CDR3: TGCAGTGCTGCCGGGACAGGGGTTTTTCAGCAGTACTTC. Residues: CSAAGTGVFQQYF.

The table lists this clonotype with a few counts. This chain connects TRBV28 to TRBJ2-3; a possible D gene is TRBD1 (5 bases). The CDR3 has 14 amino acids. With 4 bases removed from V and 2 bases from J, the gap between germline ends came to 10 bases. The germline CDR1 and CDR2 sequences are MDHEN and SYDVKM. CDR3 DNA: TGTGCCAGCAGTTCAGGGTTCCCCACAGATACGCAGTATTTT. Its translation: CASSSGFPTDTQYF.

This rearrangement joins TRBV5-1 to TRBJ2-3, with 9 bases fitting TRBD2. Looked up from germline, CDR1 is SGHRS and CDR2 is YFSETQ. V was pared by 4 bases and J by 5 bases, with 5 bases of the junction left unmatched. CDR3 length: 14 residues. Written as DNA, the CDR3 is TGCGCCAGCAGCGTCCTAGCGGGAAAAGATACGCAGTATTTT. Its protein is CASSVLAGKDTQYF.

V is TRBV25-1 and J is TRBJ2-7; 7 bases are a match to TRBD1. The germline CDR1 and CDR2 sequences are MGHDK and SYGVNS. The J segment lost 1 base and the V segment lost 9 bases, leaving 6 bases of the junction unmatched. The CDR3 spans 13 residues. Written as DNA, the CDR3 is TGTGCCAGTCATAGGGACAGATCCTACGAGCAGTACTTC. Translating it yields CASHRDRSYEQYF.

Many counts were recorded for this clonotype. V usage is TRBV24-1 and J usage is TRBJ2-3; no definite D call. Germline V lookup: CDR1 KGHDR, CDR2 SFDVKD. The CDR3 sequence is 16 residues long. Trimming took 3 bases from V and 3 from J, leaving 15 bases between them. This chain's CDR3 is CATSDPGLSGTDTQYF. For the CDR3, the DNA is TGTGCCACCAGTGATCCCGGTTTATCCGGGACAGATACGCAGTATTTT.

The chain employs TRBV12-3 or TRBV12-4 and TRBJ1-6; maybe TRBD1 (6 bases). The CDR3 extends over 15 amino acids. V dropped 0 bases and J dropped 10 bases, with 13 bases sitting between them. DNA of the CDR3: TGTGCCAGCAGTTTAGCGGGGGCGAGGAGGTCACCCCTCCACTTT. Translated: CASSLAGARRSPLHF.

V and J are TRBV6-6 and TRBJ2-5; a weak D match, TRBD2 (6 bases). From germline, CDR1 is MNHNY and CDR2 SVGAGI (reference sequence). V lost 11 bases and J lost 1, with 11 bases in between. This CDR3 contains 12 residues. The CDR3 loop reads CAGRESQETQYF. As DNA, the CDR3 is TGTGCCGGACGGGAGTCCCAAGAGACCCAGTACTTC.

This clonotype has just a few counts. The chain couples TRBV28 to TRBJ2-5, with D possibly being TRBD1 (6 bases). In germline, CDR1 is MDHEN, CDR2 SYDVKM. V was shortened by 8 bases and J by 5 bases, with 15 bases between the two germline ends. CDR3 length: 13 amino acids. DNA for the CDR3: TGTGCCAGCCAGGACAGAGTATTGGAGACCCAGTACTTC. This sequence encodes CASQDRVLETQYF.

This clonotype was counted a few times. The chain is built from TRBV12-3 or TRBV12-4 and TRBJ2-5; TRBD1 aligns across 7 bases. CDR3 size: 13 residues. V gave up 5 bases and J gave up 3 bases; unmatched junction bases: 3. CDR3 coding DNA: TGTGCCAGCAGTAATACAGGGGAAGAGACCCAGTACTTC. Residues: CASSNTGEETQYF.

The chain links TRBV12-3 or TRBV12-4 to TRBJ1-6, with D perhaps TRBD1 (6 bases). This CDR3 is built from 14 residues. V was trimmed by 3 bases and J by 10 bases, leaving 13 bases between them. The CDR3: CASSLGGRASPLHF. The CDR3 region has the DNA TGTGCCAGCAGTTTGGGGGGGCGAGCCTCACCCCTCCACTTT.

This clonotype was seen repeatedly, ten times or more. This chain links TRBV10-3 with TRBJ1-2; perhaps TRBD1 as D (5 bases). This CDR3 spans 12 amino acids. With 10 bases removed from V and 5 bases from J, the gap between germline ends came to 14 bases. Germline values: CDR1 ENHRY, CDR2 SYGVKD. For the CDR3, the DNA is TGTGCCACAACGGACGGGGGGTATGGCTACACCTTC. Protein sequence: CATTDGGYGYTF.

This clonotype was seen a few times. The conserved phenylalanine or tryptophan is not found at the CDR3 terminus, so this likely reflects a read error. DNA for the CDR3: TGTGCCAGCAGTAGACAGGTCCAGAGTGAAAAACTGTTTCTT. Translating gives CASSRQVQSEKLFL. The chain has TRBV28 and TRBJ1-4; D might be TRBD1 (6 bases). V was shortened by 5 bases and J by 7 bases, with 14 bases between the two germline ends. The CDR3 runs to 14 residues. Germline CDR1 MDHEN, CDR2 SYDVKM.

This clonotype was observed a few times. V usage is TRBV12-3 or TRBV12-4 and J usage is TRBJ2-7, with 10 nucleotides matching TRBD1. J gave up 6 bases and V 6 bases, and 8 bases lay outside the gene matches. The CDR3 consists of 14 residues. The CDR3 loop is CASRLTGGATEQYF. CDR3 coding DNA: TGTGCCAGCAGATTGACAGGGGGCGCAACCGAGCAGTACTTC.

This clonotype was seen only a few times. The J gene is TRBJ2-7, the V gene TRBV28, with 7 positions matching TRBD1. V was clipped by 2 bases and J by 2 bases; unmatched bases: 9. The CDR3 sequence is 16 residues long. The V gene's germline CDR1 is MDHEN and CDR2 SYDVKM. CDR3 bases: TGTGCCAGCAGTTTAATGGCCGGGACAGCCACCTACGAGCAGTACTTC. Encoded protein: CASSLMAGTATYEQYF. Full variable domain (remainder filled in from reference TRBV28 and TRBJ2-7): DVKVTQSSRYLVKRTGEKVFLECVQDMDHENMFWYRQDPGLGLRLIYFSYDVKMKEKGDIPEGYSVSREKKERFSLILESASTNQTSMYLCASSLMAGTATYEQYFGPGTRLTVT.

J is TRBJ2-7 and V is TRBV10-3; 9 nucleotides align to TRBD2. CDR1 is ENHRY and CDR2 is SYGVKD in the germline V gene. With V trimmed by 3 bases and J by 1 base, 13 bases remained unmatched. The CDR3 is made up of 18 amino acids. CDR3 DNA sequence: TGTGCCATCAGTGATCCTTCCGCGGGAGGGCCCGGGTCCTACGAGCAGTACTTC. It yields the protein CAISDPSAGGPGSYEQYF.

This clonotype has a count of ten or more. The chain couples TRBV7-8 to TRBJ2-1; D possibly matches TRBD1 or TRBD2 (5 bases each). The CDR3 is made up of 16 amino acids. V was trimmed by 5 bases and J by 4 bases, leaving 18 bases between them. CDR1 and CDR2 (germline): SGHVS, FQNEAQ. CDR3 residues: CASSPFESGHYNEQFF. The CDR3 nucleotides are TGTGCCAGCAGCCCCTTTGAAAGCGGACATTACAATGAGCAGTTCTTC.

J is TRBJ2-3 and V is TRBV28, with no clear D. Trimming stripped 2 bases from V and 0 bases from J, with 15 bases between. The CDR3 loop spans 17 amino acids. Per the germline V gene, CDR1 is MDHEN and CDR2 is SYDVKM. CDR3 sequence: CASSLGLLGPSTDTQYF. DNA of the CDR3: TGTGCCAGCAGTTTAGGCCTACTGGGTCCTAGCACAGATACGCAGTATTTT.

This clonotype was found many times. J is TRBJ1-4 and V is TRBV29-1; TRBD1 is a possible D gene (6 bases). The CDR3 length is 15 residues. V was trimmed by 6 bases and J by 2 bases, leaving 16 bases between them. Germline CDR1 SQVTM, CDR2 ANQGSEA. The CDR3 nucleotides are TGCAGCGTCCGATGGCGCGACAGGACTAATGAAAAACTGTTTTTT. It encodes CSVRWRDRTNEKLFF.

This clonotype has at least ten counts. The V and J genes are TRBV6-5 and TRBJ2-1; tentatively, D is TRBD2 (6 bases). V was trimmed by 6 bases and J by 8 bases, leaving 29 bases between them. The germline V gene has CDR1 MNHEY and CDR2 SVGAGI. CDR3 size: 18 residues. CDR3 nucleotides: TGTGCCAGCAGCCATCTTACTAGCCGCCGTACTACGGGGGATGAGCAGTTCTTC. This codes for CASSHLTSRRTTGDEQFF.

This clonotype was counted only a few times. V gene TRBV12-3 or TRBV12-4 combines with J gene TRBJ2-7; D is possibly TRBD1 or TRBD2 (6 bases each). With 3 bases removed from V and 4 bases from J, the gap between germline ends came to 13 bases. The CDR3 loop spans 14 amino acids. The CDR3 loop reads CASSFRGGGYEQYF. The CDR3 DNA reads TGTGCCAGCAGTTTCAGAGGGGGAGGTTACGAGCAGTACTTC.

V gene TRBV20-1 combines with J gene TRBJ2-1, with TRBD2 identical over 9 bases. CDR3 length: 14 amino acids. Germline V gene lookup returns CDR1 DFQATT and CDR2 SNEGSKA (reference sequence). V gave up 6 bases and J gave up 8 bases; unmatched junction bases: 11. The CDR3 loop is CSAFPASGIDEQFF. For the CDR3, the DNA is TGCAGTGCCTTTCCCGCTAGCGGGATAGATGAGCAGTTCTTC.

This chain joins TRBV20-1 and TRBJ2-3; D unresolved. The CDR3 runs 12 residues. CDR1 is DFQATT, CDR2 SNEGSKA, per germline (reference sequence). The V and J ends lost 5 bases and 3 bases respectively, with 9 bases between them. CDR3 sequence reads: CSAAEWTDTQYF. CDR3 coding DNA: TGCAGTGCTGCGGAGTGGACAGATACGCAGTATTTT.

The DNA for the CDR3 is TGCAGTGGCGAGCGGGAGCCGGCGGATGAGCAGTTCTTC. It encodes CSGEREPADEQFF. The chain recombines TRBV20-1 with TRBJ2-1, with TRBD2 matching 8 bases. Trimming removed 7 bases from V and 8 bases from J; junction bases left unmatched: 10. The germline gives CDR1 DFQATT, CDR2 SNEGSKA (reference sequence). The CDR3 is 13 amino acids.

This chain connects TRBV18 to TRBJ1-5; the D gene is possibly TRBD1 (5 bases). Between the trimmed V and J ends, which lost 1 base and 5 bases, there was a span of 12 bases. The CDR3 covers 15 residues. CDR1 and CDR2 from the germline V gene are KGHSH and LQKENI. The CDR3 protein is CASSPRSGIDQPQHF. The CDR3 DNA reads as TGTGCCAGCTCACCACGATCAGGGATCGATCAGCCCCAGCATTTT.

This clonotype has just a few counts. The rearrangement uses TRBV4-3 and TRBJ2-1, with D unclear. The CDR3 has 17 amino acids. CDR1 is LGHNA, CDR2 YSLEER, per germline. The V gene lost 3 bases and the J gene lost 0 bases, with 15 bases spanning the gap. The CDR3 nucleotides are TGCGCCAGCAGCCATGTTGGAGTTCCGAGCTCCTACAATGAGCAGTTCTTC. Translation: CASSHVGVPSSYNEQFF.

This clonotype was found a few times. This chain connects TRBV6-2 or TRBV6-3 to TRBJ2-7; a possible D gene is TRBD1 (5 bases). Between the trimmed V and J ends, which lost 5 bases and 3 bases, there was a span of 14 bases. The CDR3 loop spans 14 amino acids. Germline CDR1 and CDR2: MNHEY and SVGEGT. CDR3 bases: TGTGCCAGCAGTCGTTGGACATCTGACTACGAGCAGTACTTC. Translating gives CASSRWTSDYEQYF.

The rearrangement joins TRBV7-9 to TRBJ2-3, with D maybe TRBD2 (6 bases). Germline CDR1 reads SEHNR; CDR2 reads FQNEAQ (reference sequence). This CDR3 has 15 residues. V was pared by 6 bases and J by 2 bases, with 15 bases between. The CDR3 region is CASREKTSPTDTQYF. In DNA, the CDR3 is TGTGCCAGCAGGGAGAAGACTAGTCCCACAGATACGCAGTATTTT.

This clonotype came up a few times. The rearrangement uses TRBV6-1 and TRBJ2-3; the match to TRBD2 covers 9 bases. The trim removed 8 bases at V and 3 bases at J, leaving 6 bases unmatched. This CDR3 has 14 amino acids. CDR1 MNHNS and CDR2 SASEGT come from the germline V gene. CDR3 loop: CASLGSGSTDTQYF. As DNA, the CDR3 is TGTGCCAGCTTGGGTAGCGGGAGTACAGATACGCAGTATTTT.

The rearrangement links TRBV20-1 to TRBJ2-1; 12 positions match TRBD2. The CDR3 runs to 16 residues. The J segment lost 3 bases and the V segment lost 1 base, leaving 4 bases of the junction unmatched. The V gene's germline CDR1 is DFQATT and CDR2 SNEGSKA (reference sequence). CDR3: CSARASGREGYNEQFF. The CDR3 nucleotides read TGCAGTGCTAGAGCTAGCGGGAGGGAGGGCTACAATGAGCAGTTCTTC.

This clonotype came up a few times. The rearrangement links TRBV4-3 to TRBJ1-1, with D uncertain. Trimming shortened V by 1 base and J by 1 base, and 7 bases separated the two germline ends. Germline V gene data show CDR1 as LGHNA and CDR2 as YSLEER. The CDR3 is 14 residues long. The CDR3 bases are TGCGCCAGCAGCCAAGGCGGCCCGAACACTGAAGCTTTCTTT. Translating it yields CASSQGGPNTEAFF.